Listed below are T cell receptor beta chains from one sample, sequenced in a study of blood T cell repertoires in COVID-19. Libraries were prepared by immunoSEQ multiplex PCR; TCRdb keeps only in-frame clonotypes and omits some of them. The top ten hold roughly 7.1% of the sample, which has about 360,000 clones, 86% seen once. The specimen was peripheral blood. These receptors all stem from a woman aged 60-75 years with COVID-19, enrolled during active disease. The CDR3 runs from the conserved cysteine through the conserved F or W. Each record gives: clone size, V gene, J gene, D gene, CDR3 protein, CDR3 DNA. D genes are given only for firm matches. A row's size may be missing; if present it is once, few, many or a size class.

abundance: .; v_gene: TRBV12-5; j_gene: TRBJ1-2; d_gene: .; CDR3aa: CASFPSGGLRNGYTF; CDR3nt: TGTGCTAGTTTCCCTAGCGGGGGATTGAGAAATGGCTACACCTTC
abundance: few; v_gene: TRBV6-5; j_gene: TRBJ1-1; d_gene: .; CDR3aa: CASNPFGGDTEAFF; CDR3nt: TGTGCCAGCAACCCGTTCGGGGGGGACACTGAAGCTTTCTTT
abundance: .; v_gene: TRBV5-1; j_gene: TRBJ2-1; d_gene: TRBD1; CDR3aa: CASSGTGPSYNEQFF; CDR3nt: TGCGCCAGCAGTGGGACAGGCCCATCCTACAATGAGCAGTTCTTC
abundance: few; v_gene: TRBV27; j_gene: TRBJ2-2; d_gene: .; CDR3aa: CASSSNREYNTGELFF; CDR3nt: TGTGCCAGCAGCTCCAACAGGGAGTATAACACCGGGGAGCTGTTTTTT
abundance: .; v_gene: TRBV25-1; j_gene: TRBJ1-3; d_gene: .; CDR3aa: CASSEGQGTGNTIYF; CDR3nt: TGTGCCAGCAGTGAAGGCCAGGGCACTGGAAACACCATATATTTT
abundance: .; v_gene: TRBV4-1; j_gene: TRBJ1-4; d_gene: TRBD1; CDR3aa: CASSPVGTGREKLFF; CDR3nt: TGCGCCAGCAGCCCTGTAGGGACAGGGCGTGAAAAACTGTTTTTT
abundance: .; v_gene: TRBV7-8; j_gene: TRBJ2-7; d_gene: .; CDR3aa: CASSPGSYEQYF; CDR3nt: TGTGCCAGCAGCCCAGGGTCCTACGAGCAGTACTTC
abundance: .; v_gene: TRBV2; j_gene: TRBJ2-1; d_gene: TRBD1; CDR3aa: CASSEMDRTSLFF; CDR3nt: TGTGCCAGCAGTGAAATGGACAGGACGAGTCTGTTCTTC
abundance: .; v_gene: TRBV7-9; j_gene: TRBJ2-2; d_gene: .; CDR3aa: CASSEAGPGELFF; CDR3nt: TGTGCCAGCAGCGAGGCCGGCCCCGGGGAGCTGTTTTTT
abundance: .; v_gene: TRBV6-1; j_gene: TRBJ2-5; d_gene: TRBD1; CDR3aa: CASSEGDRNGAGRRETQYF; CDR3nt: TGTGCCAGCAGTGAAGGGGACAGGAACGGGGCCGGGAGACGAGAGACCCAGTACTTC
abundance: .; v_gene: TRBV3-1/TRBV3-2; j_gene: TRBJ2-4; d_gene: TRBD2; CDR3aa: CASSQVAGNIQYF; CDR3nt: TGTGCCAGCAGCCAAGTAGCGGGGAACATTCAGTACTTC
abundance: .; v_gene: TRBV5-4; j_gene: TRBJ2-7; d_gene: .; CDR3aa: CASSYDGIYEQYF; CDR3nt: TGTGCCAGCAGTTATGACGGGATTTACGAGCAGTACTTC
abundance: .; v_gene: TRBV6-5; j_gene: TRBJ1-2; d_gene: .; CDR3aa: CASSPRSGSYTF; CDR3nt: TGTGCCAGCAGCCCCCGGTCAGGGAGCTACACCTTC
abundance: .; v_gene: TRBV4-2; j_gene: TRBJ1-3; d_gene: TRBD1; CDR3aa: CASSQVGGDSRSGNTIYF; CDR3nt: TGTGCCAGCAGCCAAGTAGGAGGGGACAGCCGCTCTGGAAACACCATATATTTT
abundance: once; v_gene: TRBV2; j_gene: TRBJ2-3; d_gene: TRBD2; CDR3aa: CASSDPGGTTDTQYF; CDR3nt: TGTGCCAGCAGTGATCCGGGGGGTACTACAGATACGCAGTATTTT
abundance: .; v_gene: TRBV7-3; j_gene: TRBJ2-5; d_gene: .; CDR3aa: CASSLSGQQETQYF; CDR3nt: TGTGCCAGCAGCCTGAGTGGGCAGCAAGAGACCCAGTACTTC
abundance: .; v_gene: TRBV18; j_gene: TRBJ1-1; d_gene: .; CDR3aa: CASSPAQMNTEAFF; CDR3nt: TGTGCCAGCTCACCGGCACAGATGAACACTGAAGCTTTCTTT
abundance: .; v_gene: TRBV2; j_gene: TRBJ2-7; d_gene: TRBD2; CDR3aa: CASSEGGGTSYEQYF; CDR3nt: TGTGCCAGCAGTGAAGGCGGGGGGACCTCCTACGAGCAGTACTTC
abundance: .; v_gene: TRBV18; j_gene: TRBJ2-1; d_gene: TRBD2; CDR3aa: CASSPGAGVPSGGQFF; CDR3nt: TGTGCCAGCTCACCAGGAGCGGGGGTCCCCTCTGGGGGGCAGTTCTTC
abundance: .; v_gene: TRBV5-1; j_gene: TRBJ2-3; d_gene: TRBD2; CDR3aa: CASGRTSGGTDTQYF; CDR3nt: TGCGCCAGCGGACGGACTAGCGGAGGCACAGATACGCAGTATTTT
abundance: .; v_gene: TRBV4-1; j_gene: TRBJ2-2; d_gene: .; CDR3aa: CASSPPGTFSNTGELFF; CDR3nt: TGCGCCAGCAGCCCACCCGGGACATTCTCGAACACCGGGGAGCTGTTTTTT
abundance: .; v_gene: TRBV7-9; j_gene: TRBJ2-3; d_gene: TRBD2; CDR3aa: CASSQTSGSTDTQYF; CDR3nt: TGTGCCAGCAGCCAAACTAGCGGGTCCACAGATACGCAGTATTTT
abundance: .; v_gene: TRBV10-3; j_gene: TRBJ1-4; d_gene: TRBD1; CDR3aa: CAISESDREDEKLFF; CDR3nt: TGTGCCATCAGTGAGTCAGACAGGGAGGATGAAAAACTGTTTTTT
abundance: .; v_gene: TRBV10-2; j_gene: TRBJ2-7; d_gene: TRBD2; CDR3aa: CAALAGGNEQYF; CDR3nt: TGCGCTGCTCTAGCGGGGGGCAACGAGCAGTACTTC
abundance: .; v_gene: TRBV27; j_gene: TRBJ1-2; d_gene: TRBD1; CDR3aa: CASSLDRGSAGYTF; CDR3nt: TGTGCCAGCAGTCTTGACAGGGGTTCTGCTGGCTACACCTTC
abundance: .; v_gene: TRBV7-9; j_gene: TRBJ2-7; d_gene: TRBD1; CDR3aa: CASSSPQGASYEQYF; CDR3nt: TGTGCCAGCAGCTCACCCCAGGGGGCCTCCTACGAGCAGTACTTC
abundance: .; v_gene: TRBV25-1; j_gene: TRBJ2-1; d_gene: TRBD2; CDR3aa: CASSDWTSGGAGNEQFF; CDR3nt: TGTGCCAGCAGTGATTGGACTAGCGGGGGGGCGGGCAATGAGCAGTTCTTC
abundance: .; v_gene: TRBV12-3/TRBV12-4; j_gene: TRBJ2-7; d_gene: .; CDR3aa: CASSLGQGYEQYF; CDR3nt: TGTGCCAGCAGTTTGGGGCAGGGCTACGAGCAGTACTTC
abundance: .; v_gene: TRBV10-2; j_gene: TRBJ2-1; d_gene: .; CDR3aa: CASRTGVRGGDEQFF; CDR3nt: TGCGCCAGCAGGACAGGGGTCAGGGGAGGGGATGAGCAGTTCTTC
abundance: .; v_gene: TRBV7-2; j_gene: TRBJ2-3; d_gene: TRBD2; CDR3aa: CASSTELAGGGNTQYF; CDR3nt: TGTGCCAGCAGCACCGAGTTAGCGGGGGGCGGGAATACGCAGTATTTT
abundance: few; v_gene: TRBV12-5; j_gene: TRBJ2-2; d_gene: TRBD1; CDR3aa: CASGWWQGASGELFF; CDR3nt: TGTGCTAGTGGTTGGTGGCAGGGGGCATCCGGGGAGCTGTTTTTT
abundance: .; v_gene: TRBV10-1; j_gene: TRBJ2-3; d_gene: TRBD2; CDR3aa: CASSVPSGGPLTDTQYF; CDR3nt: TGCGCCAGCAGTGTTCCTAGCGGGGGGCCCCTGACAGATACGCAGTATTTT
abundance: .; v_gene: TRBV14; j_gene: TRBJ2-7; d_gene: .; CDR3aa: CASSQVTGPYEQYF; CDR3nt: TGTGCCAGCAGCCAAGTGACGGGTCCCTACGAGCAGTACTTC
abundance: .; v_gene: TRBV7-9; j_gene: TRBJ2-3; d_gene: .; CDR3aa: CASSLVGADTQYF; CDR3nt: TGTGCCAGCAGCTTAGTCGGGGCAGATACGCAGTATTTT
abundance: .; v_gene: TRBV6-5; j_gene: TRBJ1-6; d_gene: .; CDR3aa: CASSYSRATGSPLHF; CDR3nt: TGTGCCAGCAGTTACTCGAGGGCGACGGGTTCACCCCTCCACTTT
abundance: .; v_gene: TRBV7-2; j_gene: TRBJ2-7; d_gene: .; CDR3aa: CASRQVTGYSYEQYF; CDR3nt: TGTGCCAGCAGACAAGTAACAGGGTATTCCTACGAGCAGTACTTC
abundance: .; v_gene: TRBV11-3; j_gene: TRBJ2-3; d_gene: TRBD2; CDR3aa: CASSLGITLAGGPTDTQYF; CDR3nt: TGTGCCAGCAGCTTAGGGATCACCTTAGCGGGGGGGCCAACAGATACGCAGTATTTT
abundance: .; v_gene: TRBV5-1; j_gene: TRBJ2-5; d_gene: TRBD2; CDR3aa: CASSLMVAGVQETQYF; CDR3nt: TGCGCCAGCAGCTTGATGGTAGCGGGGGTCCAAGAGACCCAGTACTTC
abundance: .; v_gene: TRBV29-1; j_gene: TRBJ2-7; d_gene: .; CDR3aa: CSVHNYDEQYF; CDR3nt: TGCAGCGTGCACAATTATGACGAGCAGTACTTC
abundance: .; v_gene: TRBV5-4; j_gene: TRBJ2-1; d_gene: TRBD1; CDR3aa: CATGGALPEQFF; CDR3nt: TGTGCCACAGGGGGTGCTCTACCTGAGCAGTTCTTC
abundance: .; v_gene: TRBV19; j_gene: TRBJ1-2; d_gene: .; CDR3aa: CASRETATANYGYTF; CDR3nt: TGTGCCAGTAGAGAAACGGCTACAGCTAACTATGGCTACACCTTC
abundance: few; v_gene: TRBV4-2; j_gene: TRBJ1-2; d_gene: TRBD1; CDR3aa: CASSQDAQGRGGLWGYTF; CDR3nt: TGTGCCAGCAGCCAAGACGCCCAAGGACGAGGGGGCTTATGGGGCTACACCTTC